The 20 T cell receptor beta chains below all came from one sample that was sequenced in a study of blood T cells in healthy people across ages. Then a second PCR, running roughly 7 to 11 cycles, was carried out with a sample-barcoded 5' primer and a J-beta primer mix. One entry per CDR3 protein, called by TCRdb with MiXCR from the 5' RACE reads. This sample has around 1,800,000 distinct CDR3 sequences, with roughly two fifths found just once. Sequenced sample: blood. The receptor source for this set is a human donor in good health.

The gene calls are TRBV20-1 and TRBJ1-2, with a possible D match to TRBD1 (6 bases). V gave up 0 bases and J gave up 2 bases, with 16 bases separating them. CDR1 is DFQATT and CDR2 is SNEGSKA in the germline V gene (reference sequence). This CDR3 region has 16 residues. The CDR3 DNA reads TGCAGTGCTAGAGATGGGGGGCGTGGGGCGAACTATGGCTACACCTTC. Encoded protein: CSARDGGRGANYGYTF.

The V call is TRBV6-5, the J call TRBJ2-7, with D perhaps being TRBD1 or TRBD2 (5 bases each). The CDR3 runs 14 residues. Deletions cut 7 bases from V and 0 bases from J, with 13 bases between. Germline CDR1 reads MNHEY; CDR2 reads SVGAGI. The CDR3 sequence: CASTHPGSSYEQYF. CDR3 nucleotide sequence: TGTGCCAGCACCCACCCAGGGAGCTCCTACGAGCAGTACTTC.

The chain combines TRBV20-1 with TRBJ2-7; D assignment may be TRBD1 or TRBD2 (5 bases each). CDR1 DFQATT and CDR2 SNEGSKA come from the germline V gene (reference sequence). CDR3 length: 16 amino acids. The V gene lost 2 bases and the J gene lost 2 bases, with 19 bases spanning the gap. This CDR3 reads CSARPAGNRIPYEQYF. The CDR3 DNA follows: TGCAGTGCTAGACCGGCGGGTAACAGGATTCCCTACGAGCAGTACTTC.

The V call is TRBV7-9, the J call TRBJ2-5; weak D call: TRBD2 (6 bases). The V and J ends lost 5 bases and 11 bases respectively, with 12 bases between them. Germline values: CDR1 SEHNR, CDR2 FQNEAQ (reference sequence). This CDR3 is 11 amino acids long. Here the CDR3 reads CASSVGEVQYF. The CDR3 nucleotides are TGTGCCAGCAGCGTCGGGGAGGTGCAGTACTTC. The variable domain in full, with the rest retrieved from reference TRBV7-9 and TRBJ2-5, is DTGVSQNPRHKITKRGQNVTFRCDPISEHNRLYWYRQTLGQGPEFLTYFQNEAQLEKSRLLSDRFSAERPKGSFSTLEIQRTEQGDSAMYLCASSVGEVQYFGPGTRLLVL.

This clonotype was detected a few times. J is TRBJ2-5 and V is TRBV9; tentatively, D is TRBD2 (5 bases). The CDR3 extends over 15 amino acids. Germline CDR1 and CDR2: SGDLS and YYNGEE. V was pared by 0 bases and J by 1 base, with 10 bases between. CDR3 loop: CASSVVGAVQETQYF. In nucleotides, the CDR3 is TGTGCCAGCAGCGTAGTAGGAGCGGTCCAAGAGACCCAGTACTTC.

The rearrangement links TRBV12-3 or TRBV12-4 to TRBJ2-1, with D perhaps being TRBD1 or TRBD2 (5 bases each). Trimming took off 0 bases at V and 4 bases at J, with 10 bases between the two ends. The CDR3 has 15 amino acids. In nucleotides, the CDR3 is TGTGCCAGCAGTTTAGCCGGGACGGATTACAATGAGCAGTTCTTC. Translating gives CASSLAGTDYNEQFF.

This clonotype was seen a handful of times. The chain carries TRBV29-1 and TRBJ2-4, with D perhaps matching TRBD1 (6 bases). The germline V gene has CDR1 SQVTM and CDR2 ANQGSEA. This CDR3 comprises 16 residues. Trimming removed 5 bases from V and 13 bases from J, with 30 bases in between. CDR3 residues: CSVIKQGSPSYNEQYF. DNA of the CDR3: TGCAGCGTTATCAAACAGGGTAGTCCGTCCTACAATGAGCAGTACTTC.

The CDR3 loop reads CASSQVPLGYEQYF. The CDR3 DNA reads as TGTGCCAGCAGCCAAGTTCCCTTGGGCTACGAGCAGTACTTC. The V call is TRBV3-1, the J call TRBJ2-7; D gene unclear. CDR1 and CDR2 from the germline V gene are LGHDT and YNNKEL (reference sequence). This CDR3 has 14 amino acids. V dropped 1 base and J dropped 3 bases, with 10 bases sitting between them.

A few counts support this clonotype. J is TRBJ2-4 and V is TRBV20-1; 8 bases fit TRBD1. Germline V gives CDR1 DFQATT, CDR2 SNEGSKA (reference sequence). The CDR3 totals 14 residues. J gave up 7 bases and V 2 bases, and 7 bases lay outside the gene matches. Here the CDR3 DNA reads TGCAGTGCTAGACCGAGGACAGGGATGAACATTCAGTACTTC. Protein: CSARPRTGMNIQYF.

This clonotype was picked up a small number of times. The chain links TRBV5-6 to TRBJ2-4; the D gene is possibly TRBD1 (5 bases). Looked up from germline, CDR1 is SGHDT and CDR2 is YYEEEE. Between the trimmed V and J ends, which lost 4 bases and 4 bases, there was a span of 15 bases. The CDR3 has 15 amino acids. The CDR3 loop reads CASSLIRGRKNIQYF. The CDR3 bases are TGTGCCAGCAGCCTAATTAGGGGCAGGAAAAACATTCAGTACTTC.

This clonotype has more than one count but fewer than ten. The V call is TRBV7-2, the J call TRBJ1-1; D ambiguous. In germline, CDR1 is SGHTA, CDR2 FQGNSA. V gave up 7 bases and J gave up 0 bases, with 9 bases separating them. CDR3 size: 13 residues. CDR3 sequence reads: CASIMGLNTEAFF. For the CDR3, the DNA is TGTGCCAGCATCATGGGTTTGAACACTGAAGCTTTCTTT.

The V call is TRBV27, the J call TRBJ2-3; no clear D. The V gene's germline CDR1 is MNHEY and CDR2 SMNVEV (reference sequence). V gave up 5 bases and J gave up 2 bases, with 11 bases separating them. This CDR3 is 14 amino acids long. The CDR3 bases are TGTGCCAGCAGTCCTGCGGTCACCACAGATACGCAGTATTTT. Translation: CASSPAVTTDTQYF.

On this clonotype itself: Sequence at one end of the junction differs from germline and may be a read error. The chain employs TRBV20-1 and TRBJ1-1, with D possibly TRBD1 on 6 matching bases. CDR1 DFQATT and CDR2 SNEGSKA come from the germline V gene (reference sequence). CDR3 length: 12 residues. In DNA, the CDR3 is TGTAGTGCGTCTGCAGGGGACACTGAAGCTTTCTTT. Translating gives CSASAGDTEAFF.

The chain uses TRBV4-3 and TRBJ1-1; no definite D call. This CDR3 contains 15 residues. Germline-derived CDR1 and CDR2 are LGHNA and YSLEER. V gave up 0 bases and J gave up 3 bases, with 11 bases separating them. The CDR3 bases are TGCGCCAGCAGCCAAGATAGTGGACTTTACACTGAAGCTTTCTTT. This codes for CASSQDSGLYTEAFF.

V and J are TRBV29-1 and TRBJ2-3, with D perhaps matching TRBD1 or TRBD2 (5 bases each). CDR3 size: 20 residues. Trimming removed 1 base at V and 6 bases at J, with 32 bases between. Germline CDR1 and CDR2: SQVTM and ANQGSEA. As DNA, the CDR3 is TGCAGCGTTGAAGCCCGTAGAGCTTTGGGACGGCGCAGGAGGTGGGATACGCAGTATTTT. Translated, it gives CSVEARRALGRRRRWDTQYF.

This clonotype was picked up a small number of times. The CDR3 spells CSVDKRAVSTDTQYF. CDR3 in DNA: TGCAGCGTTGACAAACGGGCGGTTAGCACAGATACGCAGTATTTT. The V gene is TRBV29-1, the J gene TRBJ2-3; no firm D call. The V gene lost 3 bases and the J gene lost 0 bases, with 13 bases spanning the gap. The CDR3 runs to 15 residues. The V gene's germline CDR1 is SQVTM and CDR2 ANQGSEA.

V and J are TRBV11-2 and TRBJ2-1; TRBD2 agrees at 7 bases. Germline CDR1 SGHAT, CDR2 FQNNGV. Trimming took 6 bases from V and 3 from J; bases not matched to a gene: 14. The CDR3 sequence is 17 residues long. The CDR3 loop reads CASSNEAGRGVYNEQFF. DNA of the CDR3: TGTGCCAGCAGTAACGAAGCGGGGCGCGGGGTCTACAATGAGCAGTTCTTC.

This clonotype was counted between two and nine times. This sequence joins TRBV28 and TRBJ2-7; TRBD2 is a possible D gene (6 bases). V was shortened by 6 bases and J by 0 bases, with 15 bases between the two germline ends. Per germline, CDR1 MDHEN and CDR2 SYDVKM. CDR3 length equals 15 residues. This chain's CDR3 is CASSPGGLSSYEQYF. CDR3 coding DNA: TGTGCCAGCAGCCCTGGGGGGTTAAGCTCCTACGAGCAGTACTTC.

This clonotype has more than one count but fewer than ten. The chain recombines TRBV7-2 with TRBJ2-2, with TRBD2 matching over 10 bases. The germline CDR1 and CDR2 sequences are SGHTA and FQGNSA. The junction had 4 bases not matched to a gene; V was cut back by 5 bases and J by 1 base. The CDR3 contains 16 residues. Here the CDR3 DNA reads TGTGCCAGCAGCCCGGCTAGCGGGAGGAACACCGGGGAGCTGTTTTTT. This encodes CASSPASGRNTGELFF. The whole variable domain, remainder taken from reference TRBV7-2 and TRBJ2-2, is GAGVSQSPSNKVTEKGKDVELRCDPISGHTALYWYRQSLGQGLEFLIYFQGNSAPDKSGLPSDRFSAERTGGSVSTLTIQRTQQEDSAVYLCASSPASGRNTGELFFGEGSRLTVL.

This chain uses TRBV9 with TRBJ2-7; possibly TRBD1 for D (6 bases). Germline values: CDR1 SGDLS, CDR2 YYNGEE. The ends were cut back, 0 bases at V and 2 bases at J, with 12 bases in the middle. The CDR3 consists of 15 residues. The CDR3 reads CASSVGTANTYEQYF. The CDR3 region has the DNA TGTGCCAGCAGCGTAGGGACAGCAAATACCTACGAGCAGTACTTC.